This T cell receptor (beta chain) stems from a study of blood T cells in healthy people across ages. This clonotype was observed many times. A J-beta primer mix and a sample-barcoded 5' primer were used in a second PCR of about 7 to 12 cycles. TCRdb called the 5' RACE reads again in MiXCR, with one record for every CDR3 protein. The sample has 650,000 to 700,000 distinct CDR3 sequences, 40% to 65% seen once. CDR3 length: 16 amino acids. The TCR was taken from a woman aged 80 or over in good health. The material sequenced was blood. This rearrangement joins TRBV21-1 to TRBJ2-3; the table's D call, TRBD1, has no DNA check behind it. TRBV21-1 is labeled a pseudogene. The CDR3 nucleotides are TGTGCCACACGACGGACGGACGGGAATAGCACAGATACGCAGTATTTT. Residues: CATRRTDGNSTDTQYF.